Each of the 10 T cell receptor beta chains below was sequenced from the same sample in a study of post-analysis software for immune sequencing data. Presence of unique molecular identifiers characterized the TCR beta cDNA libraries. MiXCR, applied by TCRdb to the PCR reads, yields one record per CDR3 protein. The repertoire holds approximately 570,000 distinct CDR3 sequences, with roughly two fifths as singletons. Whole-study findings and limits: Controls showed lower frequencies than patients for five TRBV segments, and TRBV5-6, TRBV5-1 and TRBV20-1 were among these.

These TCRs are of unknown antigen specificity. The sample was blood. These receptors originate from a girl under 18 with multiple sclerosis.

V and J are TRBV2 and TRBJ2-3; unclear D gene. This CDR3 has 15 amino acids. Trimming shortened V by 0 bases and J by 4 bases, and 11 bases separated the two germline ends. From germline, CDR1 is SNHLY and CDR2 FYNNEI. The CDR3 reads CASSEALLAADTQYF. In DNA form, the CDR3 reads TGTGCCAGCAGTGAAGCGCTTCTCGCCGCAGATACGCAGTATTTT.

In DNA form, the CDR3 reads TGTGCCAGCAGTCCTGGACTAGTTCTCTACAATGAGCAGTACTTC. It specifies CASSPGLVLYNEQYF. The chain has TRBV6-5 and TRBJ2-1, with 7 bases fitting TRBD2. Matching the DNA end better, TRBJ2-7 makes the J call doubtful. CDR3 length: 15 residues. In germline, CDR1 is MNHEY, CDR2 SVGAGI.

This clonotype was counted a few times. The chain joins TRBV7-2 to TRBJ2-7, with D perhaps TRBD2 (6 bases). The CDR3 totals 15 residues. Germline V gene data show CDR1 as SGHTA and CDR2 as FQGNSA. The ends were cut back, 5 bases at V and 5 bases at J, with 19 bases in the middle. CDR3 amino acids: CASSAMWGVRHEQYF. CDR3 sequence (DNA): TGTGCCAGCAGCGCCATGTGGGGGGTTCGCCACGAGCAGTACTTC.

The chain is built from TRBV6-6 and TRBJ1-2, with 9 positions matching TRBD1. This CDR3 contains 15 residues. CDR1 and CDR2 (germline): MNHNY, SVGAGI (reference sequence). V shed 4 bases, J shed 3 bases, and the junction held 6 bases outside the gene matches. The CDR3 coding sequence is TGTGCCAGCAGTTTCTCCACAGGGGGCGACTATGGCTACACCTTC. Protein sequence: CASSFSTGGDYGYTF.

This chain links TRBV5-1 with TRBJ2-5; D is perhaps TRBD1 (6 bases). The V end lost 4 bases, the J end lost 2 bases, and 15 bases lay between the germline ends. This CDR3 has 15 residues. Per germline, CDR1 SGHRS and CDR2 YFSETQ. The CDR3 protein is CASSRNPGQQETQYF. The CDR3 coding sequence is TGCGCCAGCAGCCGAAACCCGGGACAACAAGAGACCCAGTACTTC.

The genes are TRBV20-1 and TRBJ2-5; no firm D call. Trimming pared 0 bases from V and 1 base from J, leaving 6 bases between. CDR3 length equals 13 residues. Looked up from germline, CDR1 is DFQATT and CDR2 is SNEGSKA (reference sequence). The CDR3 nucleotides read TGCAGTGCTAGAGACCGCGTCCAAGAGACCCAGTACTTC. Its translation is CSARDRVQETQYF.

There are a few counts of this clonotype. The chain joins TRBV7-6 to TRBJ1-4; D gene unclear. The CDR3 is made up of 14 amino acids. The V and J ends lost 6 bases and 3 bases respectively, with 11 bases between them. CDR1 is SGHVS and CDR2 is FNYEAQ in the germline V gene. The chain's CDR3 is CASRETASNEKLFF. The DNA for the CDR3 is TGTGCCAGCAGGGAGACGGCATCTAATGAAAAACTGTTTTTT.

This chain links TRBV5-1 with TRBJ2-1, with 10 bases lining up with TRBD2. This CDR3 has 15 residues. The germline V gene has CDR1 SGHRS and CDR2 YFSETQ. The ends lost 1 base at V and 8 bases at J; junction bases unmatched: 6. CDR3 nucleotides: TGCGCCAGCAGCTTGAGTCTAGCGGGGGCTGATGAGCAGTTCTTC. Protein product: CASSLSLAGADEQFF. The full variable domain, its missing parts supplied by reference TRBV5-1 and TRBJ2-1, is KAGVTQTPRYLIKTRGQQVTLSCSPISGHRSVSWYQQTPGQGLQFLFEYFSETQRNKGNFPGRFSGRQFSNSRSEMNVSTLELGDSALYLCASSLSLAGADEQFFGPGTRLTVL.

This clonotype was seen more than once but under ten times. DNA of the CDR3: TGCAGTGCTAGCACCGGGACTAGCGGACTGCGGGACGAGCAGTACTTC. Amino acids: CSASTGTSGLRDEQYF. The chain recombines TRBV20-1 with TRBJ2-7, with TRBD2 matching over 11 bases. This CDR3 has 16 amino acids. V lost 3 bases and J lost 5; bases outside the gene matches: 12. Germline-derived CDR1 and CDR2 are DFQATT and SNEGSKA (reference sequence).

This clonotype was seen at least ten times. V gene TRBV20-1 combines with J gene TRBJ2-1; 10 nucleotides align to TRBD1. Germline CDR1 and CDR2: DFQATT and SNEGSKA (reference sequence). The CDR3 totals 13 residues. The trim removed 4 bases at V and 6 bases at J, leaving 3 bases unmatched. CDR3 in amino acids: CSAKGQGTNEQFF. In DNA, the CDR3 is TGCAGTGCTAAGGGACAGGGGACCAATGAGCAGTTCTTC.